A selection of T cell receptor beta chains follows, all from one sample in a study of Graves' ophthalmopathy and Graves' hyperthyroidism. TCRdb re-called the multiplex PCR reads through MiXCR, storing one row per CDR3 protein. The sample includes 170,000 or so distinct CDR3 sequences, roughly 37% of them seen just once. The sample comprised peripheral blood. Receptor source: a woman aged 40 to 50 with Graves' ophthalmopathy. The CDR3 runs from the conserved cysteine through the conserved F or W. Clone size is stated in some rows and not others, as once, few, many or a class when expanded.

v_call	clone_size	cdr3_aa
TRBV28	NA	CASSLTSEYEQYF
TRBV5-1	NA	CASRTGDLSVTEAFF
TRBV28	NA	CASRETPNTEAFF
TRBV7-2	many	CASSLVSTEAFF
TRBV29-1	many	CSVERAGETQYF
TRBV12-3/TRBV12-4	many	CASSADAGTEAFF
TRBV15	many	CATQAGATQETQYF
TRBV19	many	CASSTGQSYEQYF
TRBV6-1	few	CASSLTGVEAFF
TRBV7-3	many	CASSLRTGGLETQYF
TRBV12-3/TRBV12-4	NA	CASSPPGGGGQPQHF
TRBV19	NA	CASSIGGLTSDEAFF
TRBV7-8	many	CASSARQANYGYTF
TRBV27	NA	CASSFNNRRYGYTF
TRBV11-2	NA	CASRRVGVLEETQYF
TRBV6-1	NA	CASRKPGVNTEAFF
TRBV20-1	many	CSATRGNSPLHF
TRBV19	NA	CASSTHIRGQPQHF
TRBV20-1	many	CSARDLDRGLYEQYF
TRBV6-2/TRBV6-3	many	CASSYARQGNTEAFF
TRBV4-3	few	CASSQERTGLGETQYF
TRBV6-8	many	CASSYSVGVPRNQPQHF
TRBV29-1	many	CSVRLGLAGGPGGVIQYF
TRBV5-1	many	CASSSGRIAFF
TRBV6-1	NA	CASALGSEQETQYF
TRBV6-1	few	CASRGTSNTGELFF
TRBV6-1	many	CASSRDGFAEAFF
TRBV28	NA	CASSYIRQGAYEQYF
TRBV6-1	NA	CASSFGRRGIYEQYF
TRBV10-3	many	CAINSGTYEQYF
TRBV12-3/TRBV12-4	NA	CASSPTDIYSYEQYF
TRBV19	many	CASSDINQYSYEQYF
TRBV18	many	CASSPGSGRTEAFF
TRBV28	NA	CASRLGLAQETQYF
TRBV6-2/TRBV6-3	NA	CASNPGTGSARAFF
TRBV30	many	CAWNHPGYGYTF
TRBV6-1	NA	CASWNWGTGTYEQYF
TRBV2	NA	CASRAGAAANTGELFF
TRBV12-5	many	CASGLGQGLHQPQHF
TRBV14	many	CASSGGGPGNTIYF